This T cell receptor (beta chain) was obtained from a study of cytomegalovirus exposure and HLA in healthy donors. Regarding the study as a whole: Rarity marked most TCR sequences, yet some public TCRs occurred in many donors.

PCR primers comprised 60 Vbeta and 13 Jbeta primers. Method: immunoSEQ multiplex PCR; TCRdb's copy keeps in-frame clones and lacks some. The sample lists 75,000 to 80,000 clones, roughly two thirds seen once, with 4.9% in the top ten. This CDR3 comprises 15 residues. V was pared by 2 bases and J by 3 bases, with 11 bases between. Germline CDR1 reads MNHNS; CDR2 reads SASEGT. This clone was counted only a few times. The antigen is not known. Sequenced input: PBMCs. The source of this sequence is a man in his fifties or sixties in good health and CMV-seropositive. The gene calls are TRBV6-1 and TRBJ1-5; D perhaps matches TRBD1 (5 bases). This CDR3 is CASSELDSSNQPQHF. DNA of the CDR3: TGTGCCAGCAGTGAACTTGACAGTTCCAATCAGCCCCAGCATTTT.